A single sample is the source of the 5 T cell receptor beta chains below, sequenced in a study of T cell repertoires in cytomegalovirus infection. TCRdb independently ran MiXCR on the reads; one entry per CDR3 protein. Here the sample spans 480,000 or so distinct CDR3 sequences, about 11% being singletons. Sequences were obtained from PBMCs. These receptors were taken from a human donor in good health (CMV status not recorded). Some clones in this sample may be carry-over from other donors' samples.

V and J are TRBV24-1 and TRBJ1-4, with D hard to call. The CDR3 covers 17 residues. Germline V lookup: CDR1 KGHDR, CDR2 SFDVKD. Trimming took 4 bases from V and 5 from J, leaving 19 bases between them. The CDR3 is CATSDNFGVKLNEKLFF. In DNA, the CDR3 is TGTGCCACCAGTGACAATTTTGGGGTCAAGCTAAATGAAAAACTGTTTTTT.

This clonotype was picked up many times. The chain couples TRBV10-3 to TRBJ2-5; 9 bases fit TRBD2. The CDR3 has 14 amino acids. V was pared by 3 bases and J by 4 bases, with 3 bases of the junction left unmatched. In germline, CDR1 is ENHRY, CDR2 SYGVKD. The CDR3 DNA reads as TGTGCCATCAGTGATGGGACTAGCTCAGAGACCCAGTACTTC. Protein product: CAISDGTSSETQYF.

The sample holds many counts of this clonotype. This rearrangement joins TRBV9 to TRBJ2-1; 10 bases align to TRBD2. V was clipped by 0 bases and J by 9 bases; unmatched bases: 6. There are 15 residues in the CDR3. Germline loops: CDR1 SGDLS, CDR2 YYNGEE. CDR3 in DNA: TGTGCCAGCAGCGTAGGCCTAGCGGGAGTCGTTGAGCAGTTCTTC. It yields the protein CASSVGLAGVVEQFF.

The CDR3 sequence: CASGSSGFRELFF. CDR3 DNA: TGTGCCAGCGGTTCGTCTGGGTTCCGGGAGCTGTTTTTT. V and J are TRBV2 and TRBJ2-2; no reliable D call. The length of the CDR3 is 13 residues. Germline CDR1 and CDR2: SNHLY and FYNNEI. V was cut by 8 bases and J by 9 bases, with 16 bases left in between.

At least ten counts were recorded for this clonotype. This chain joins TRBV7-2 and TRBJ1-1; D possibly corresponds to TRBD1 (5 bases). This CDR3 is 15 amino acids long. The V gene lost 3 bases and the J gene lost 3 bases, with 14 bases spanning the gap. Germline CDR1 SGHTA, CDR2 FQGNSA. The CDR3 loop is CASSLRAPRDTEAFF. For the CDR3, the DNA is TGTGCCAGCAGCTTGAGGGCCCCCAGGGACACTGAAGCTTTCTTT.